These T cell receptor beta chains were read from a single sample in a study of human T cells and chemical hapten exposure. TCRdb reprocessed the RACE reads via MiXCR and lists one record per CDR3 protein. The table shows approximately 30,000 distinct CDR3 sequences, with around 6% occurring only once. The specimen comprised whole blood, sampled in connection with sensitization to the hapten diphenylcyclopropenone (DPC). Receptors originate from a young man with alopecia areata. Some clones in this sample may be carry-over from other donors' samples. CDR3s leave out the opening cysteine and the closing phenylalanine or tryptophan. Each record gives: V gene, D gene, CDR3 protein. A D gene is named only where the DNA matches it firmly.

v_gene: TRBV20-1
d_gene: .
CDR3aa: SAREPGGGYTQY

v_gene: TRBV20-1
d_gene: TRBD1
CDR3aa: SASGGQALNIQY

v_gene: TRBV7-9
d_gene: TRBD1
CDR3aa: ASSQGQGFSEQY

v_gene: TRBV12-3/TRBV12-4
d_gene: .
CDR3aa: ASSQQSGLGGYT

v_gene: TRBV3-1
d_gene: .
CDR3aa: ASSQDPAGTYEQY

v_gene: TRBV6-5
d_gene: .
CDR3aa: ASSSHGANQPQH

v_gene: TRBV7-2
d_gene: .
CDR3aa: ASSLRQRVAF

v_gene: TRBV28
d_gene: .
CDR3aa: ASWGTFYRTFYNEQF

v_gene: TRBV12-3/TRBV12-4
d_gene: .
CDR3aa: ASTISSTDTQY

v_gene: TRBV5-1
d_gene: TRBD1
CDR3aa: ASRRGDSLSYEQY

v_gene: TRBV5-5
d_gene: .
CDR3aa: ASSTPGHPIRRGEAF

v_gene: TRBV12-3/TRBV12-4
d_gene: .
CDR3aa: ASSPGWKTDTQY

v_gene: TRBV6-6
d_gene: TRBD2
CDR3aa: ASSYTGTSGGAPLEDEQF

v_gene: TRBV20-1
d_gene: .
CDR3aa: SASPPGERGNTEAF

v_gene: TRBV10-3
d_gene: .
CDR3aa: AISESAGELF

v_gene: TRBV7-8
d_gene: .
CDR3aa: ASSLDGQNQPQH

v_gene: TRBV12-3/TRBV12-4
d_gene: .
CDR3aa: ASSSGEAF

v_gene: TRBV13
d_gene: .
CDR3aa: ASSLGGDNEQF

v_gene: TRBV3-2
d_gene: .
CDR3aa: ASSQLWTSGNEQF

v_gene: TRBV20-1
d_gene: .
CDR3aa: SARDLYWGKANYGYT

v_gene: TRBV12-3/TRBV12-4
d_gene: .
CDR3aa: ASSSAGATGELF

v_gene: TRBV20-1
d_gene: TRBD1
CDR3aa: SASDRGGKNIQY

v_gene: TRBV27
d_gene: .
CDR3aa: ASRINRALGTEAF

v_gene: TRBV6-2/TRBV6-3
d_gene: TRBD1
CDR3aa: ASSTTGTGGQPQH

v_gene: TRBV6-5
d_gene: TRBD2
CDR3aa: ASSYVLAGGETQY

v_gene: TRBV6-5
d_gene: TRBD1
CDR3aa: ASSYLVGGGERETQY

v_gene: TRBV29-1
d_gene: .
CDR3aa: SVDKRAGQADTEAF

v_gene: TRBV27
d_gene: TRBD1
CDR3aa: ASRGETGVFYGYT

v_gene: TRBV29-1
d_gene: .
CDR3aa: SVEEAGEEDTQY

v_gene: TRBV19
d_gene: TRBD1
CDR3aa: ASRLQGTETQY

v_gene: TRBV11-3
d_gene: TRBD2
CDR3aa: ASSLGSIAGGYNEQF

v_gene: TRBV20-1
d_gene: TRBD1
CDR3aa: SARAREDRGLPKPQH

v_gene: TRBV12-3/TRBV12-4
d_gene: TRBD2
CDR3aa: ASSFLAGDPTDTQY

v_gene: TRBV29-1
d_gene: .
CDR3aa: SVREEGNTQY

v_gene: TRBV7-9
d_gene: .
CDR3aa: ASSLVRGNSPLH

v_gene: TRBV29-1
d_gene: TRBD1
CDR3aa: SVGTGGTYNEQF

v_gene: TRBV5-5
d_gene: .
CDR3aa: ASSLALRHSSYEQY

v_gene: TRBV12-3/TRBV12-4
d_gene: TRBD1
CDR3aa: ASSAGTGEAF

v_gene: TRBV23-1
d_gene: TRBD1
CDR3aa: ASSQPDRGNQPQH

v_gene: TRBV28
d_gene: .
CDR3aa: ASISQDGSSKV

v_gene: TRBV4-3
d_gene: TRBD2
CDR3aa: ASSQTSGSLAKNIQY

v_gene: TRBV5-5
d_gene: .
CDR3aa: ASSLAGDGNTEAF

v_gene: TRBV7-2
d_gene: TRBD2
CDR3aa: ASSLMPGLAGEETQY

v_gene: TRBV20-1
d_gene: .
CDR3aa: SVIGGGNTIY

v_gene: TRBV4-3
d_gene: TRBD1
CDR3aa: ASSQVGGDRGSTEAF

v_gene: TRBV13
d_gene: TRBD1
CDR3aa: ASSLQGSGELF

v_gene: TRBV4-3
d_gene: .
CDR3aa: ASSQEGGAALSYT

v_gene: TRBV12-3/TRBV12-4
d_gene: .
CDR3aa: ASTGAGYGYT

v_gene: TRBV6-2/TRBV6-3
d_gene: TRBD2
CDR3aa: ASRRREREMDFGDYHNEQF

v_gene: TRBV7-2
d_gene: .
CDR3aa: AIDSGGDNSPLH

v_gene: TRBV24-1
d_gene: TRBD1
CDR3aa: ATSKGQGAYNEQF

v_gene: TRBV29-1
d_gene: .
CDR3aa: SASSGANVLT

v_gene: TRBV20-1
d_gene: .
CDR3aa: SAAGGNQPQH